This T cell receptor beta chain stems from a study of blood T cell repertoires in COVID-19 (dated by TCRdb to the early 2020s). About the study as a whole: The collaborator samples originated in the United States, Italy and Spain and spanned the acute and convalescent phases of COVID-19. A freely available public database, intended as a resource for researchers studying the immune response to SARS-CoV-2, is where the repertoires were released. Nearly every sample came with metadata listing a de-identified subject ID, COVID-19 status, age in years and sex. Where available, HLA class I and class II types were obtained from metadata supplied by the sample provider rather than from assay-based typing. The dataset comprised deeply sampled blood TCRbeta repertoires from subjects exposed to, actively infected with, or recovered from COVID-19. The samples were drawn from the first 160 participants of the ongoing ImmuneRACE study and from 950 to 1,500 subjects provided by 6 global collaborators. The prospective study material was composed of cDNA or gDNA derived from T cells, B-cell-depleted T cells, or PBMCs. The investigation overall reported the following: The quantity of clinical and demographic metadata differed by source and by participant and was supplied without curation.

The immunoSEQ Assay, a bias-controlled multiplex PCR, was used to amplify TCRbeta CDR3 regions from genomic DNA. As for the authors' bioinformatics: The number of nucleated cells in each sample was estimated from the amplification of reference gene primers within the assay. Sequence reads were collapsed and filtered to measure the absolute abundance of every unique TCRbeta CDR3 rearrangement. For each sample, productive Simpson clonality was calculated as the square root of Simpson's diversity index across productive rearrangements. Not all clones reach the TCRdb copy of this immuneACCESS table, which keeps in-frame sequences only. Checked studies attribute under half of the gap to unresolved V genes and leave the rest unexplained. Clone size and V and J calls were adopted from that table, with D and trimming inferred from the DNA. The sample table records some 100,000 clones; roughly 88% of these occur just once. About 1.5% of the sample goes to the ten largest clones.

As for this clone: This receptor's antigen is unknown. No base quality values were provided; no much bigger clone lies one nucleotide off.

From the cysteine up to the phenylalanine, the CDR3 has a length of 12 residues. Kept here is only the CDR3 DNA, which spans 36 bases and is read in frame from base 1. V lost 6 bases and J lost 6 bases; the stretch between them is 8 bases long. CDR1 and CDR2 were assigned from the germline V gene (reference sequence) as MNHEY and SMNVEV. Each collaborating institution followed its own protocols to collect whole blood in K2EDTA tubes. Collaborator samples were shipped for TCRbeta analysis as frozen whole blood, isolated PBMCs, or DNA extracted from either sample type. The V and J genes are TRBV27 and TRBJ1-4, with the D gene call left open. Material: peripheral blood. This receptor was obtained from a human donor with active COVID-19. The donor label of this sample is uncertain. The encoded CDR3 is CASRSQYEKLFF. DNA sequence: TGTGCCAGCAGATCCCAATATGAAAAACTGTTTTTT.